This T cell receptor beta chain was sequenced during a study of cytomegalovirus exposure and HLA in healthy donors. In this sample, this clone turned up a few times. Its antigen is as yet unknown. Study-wide results and limits: A few chains linked to CMV were shown in vitro to be specific for CMV antigens. According to reports, the classifier identified cytomegalovirus status with high specificity and sensitivity. The study recorded 160 or so TCR beta chains that were cytomegalovirus-associated. Most TCR sequences were rare, but some public TCRs occurred in many donors.

Here immunoSEQ multiplex PCR was the method, and the copy in TCRdb shows in-frame clones only, minus some. Altogether 110,000 or so clones are present, more than 75% being singletons, with the ten largest covering 4% to 6%. CDR1 SEHNR and CDR2 FQNEAQ come from the germline V gene (reference sequence). V was trimmed by 3 bases and J by 0 bases, leaving 6 bases between them. This CDR3 is built from 13 residues. Sequencing was carried out using PBMCs. The V call is TRBV7-9, the J call TRBJ2-7, with D maybe TRBD2 (6 bases). The receptor's source is a young man in good health and CMV-seronegative. The CDR3 DNA follows: TGTGCCAGCAGCTTCGGGAGCTCCTACGAGCAGTACTTC. Amino acid sequence: CASSFGSSYEQYF.